This T cell receptor beta chain was sequenced for a study of Ad26.COV2.S vaccination and SARS-CoV-2 variants. Overall study context: Intramuscularly, Ad26.COV2.S was given either once or twice, 56 days apart.

Data came from immunoSEQ multiplex PCR; TCRdb stores just in-frame clones and leaves some out. Of about 480,000 clones detected, about 83% appear once; the ten largest clones hold about 13%. The study, taken as a whole, reports: Relative to placebo recipients, vaccine recipients exhibited elevated spike-specific TCR breadth. In vaccinated individuals, spike-specific CD8+ and CD4+ T cell responses reportedly displayed substantial breadth. Breadth measured for non-spike TCRs was similar across vaccine and placebo recipients.

This CDR3 contains 14 residues. V was cut by 0 bases and J by 9 bases, with 12 bases left in between. The V gene's germline CDR1 is ENHRY and CDR2 SYGVKD. Indicated treatment: approximately 18 received Ad26.COV2.S at low or high dose, single or two shots; about 5 received placebo; per-sample allocation not given. Sampling took place 63 days after the first vaccine or placebo injection. Regarding this clone: Its antigen is unidentified.

Source: peripheral blood, taken in a trial of Ad26.COV2.S vaccine versus placebo. This chain uses TRBV10-3 with TRBJ2-1; D gene uncertain. This receptor was obtained from a person between 18 and 65 years old who received the Ad26.COV2.S COVID-19 vaccine or a placebo. The DNA for the CDR3 is TGTGCCATCAGTGAGTCAGGCTCTATCGGTGAGCAGTTCTTC. Protein sequence: CAISESGSIGEQFF.